Below are 27 T cell receptor beta chains sequenced from a single sample in a study of blood T cell repertoires in COVID-19. Assay used: immunoSEQ multiplex PCR; TCRdb lists only in-frame clones, some missing. The table has 140,000 to 150,000 clones, 75% to 90% seen once. The sample consisted of PBMCs or T cells enriched from blood (not recorded which). The origin of the receptors is a man between 50 and 59 years old who had recovered from COVID-19.

The chain has TRBV28 and TRBJ2-2; D is possibly TRBD1 (7 bases). CDR1 is MDHEN, CDR2 SYDVKM, per germline. This CDR3 is built from 17 residues. The germline V and J ends were trimmed by 5 bases and 5 bases, with 21 bases remaining between them. CDR3: CASSPLRETGRTGELFF. CDR3 in DNA: TGTGCCAGCAGTCCACTCCGGGAGACAGGGCGAACCGGGGAGCTGTTTTTT.

This clone was found once. CDR3 coding DNA: TGTGCCAGCAGTCCCAAGGAGGGCTGGAAGGTAGACACTGAAGCTTTCTTT. The encoded protein is CASSPKEGWKVDTEAFF. The chain has TRBV6-6 and TRBJ1-1; D unresolved. V was shortened by 5 bases and J by 3 bases, with 22 bases between the two germline ends. The CDR3 is 17 amino acids. Germline lookup yields CDR1 MNHNY and CDR2 SVGAGI (reference sequence).

CDR3 nucleotides: TGTGCCAGCAGTTACCGCGGGGACAGTCGCACAGATACGCAGTATTTT. This codes for CASSYRGDSRTDTQYF. This chain uses TRBV6-2 or TRBV6-3 with TRBJ2-3; possible D gene TRBD1, 7 bases. Germline V lookup: CDR1 MNHEY, CDR2 SVGEGT. Trimming took 2 bases from V and 1 from J, leaving 13 bases between them. The CDR3 covers 16 residues.

The chain couples TRBV7-9 to TRBJ1-1; D perhaps matches TRBD1 (6 bases). V dropped 3 bases and J dropped 3 bases, with 8 bases sitting between them. The CDR3 length is 13 residues. Germline V CDR1 and CDR2: SEHNR, FQNEAQ (reference sequence). In DNA form, the CDR3 reads TGTGCCAGCAGCTTTCCAGGGGACACTGAAGCTTTCTTT. Protein product: CASSFPGDTEAFF.

The gene calls are TRBV7-9 and TRBJ2-3, with TRBD2 matching 12 bases. CDR1 SEHNR and CDR2 FQNEAQ come from the germline V gene (reference sequence). The CDR3 totals 15 residues. V shed 1 base and J 7 bases; nucleotides not matched to a gene: 3. CDR3 residues: CASSLVTSGSYTQYF. The CDR3 coding sequence is TGTGCCAGCAGCTTAGTGACTAGCGGGAGCTATACGCAGTATTTT.

The chain joins TRBV9 to TRBJ1-3; D gene unclear. CDR1 and CDR2 from the germline V gene are SGDLS and YYNGEE. The germline V and J ends were trimmed by 0 bases and 0 bases, with 7 bases remaining between them. This CDR3 spans 15 amino acids. CDR3 residues: CASSVDSYSGNTIYF. The CDR3 DNA reads as TGTGCCAGCAGCGTAGACTCGTACTCTGGAAACACCATATATTTT. Looking up the rest from reference TRBV9 and TRBJ1-3 gives the full variable domain: DSGVTQTPKHLITATGQRVTLRCSPRSGDLSVYWYQQSLDQGLQFLIQYYNGEERAKGNILERFSAQQFPDLHSELNLSSLELGDSALYFCASSVDSYSGNTIYFGEGSWLTVV.

This chain links TRBV5-3 with TRBJ2-1, with 7 bases matching TRBD1. TRBV5-3 is annotated as an ORF whose role is uncertain. V was pared by 6 bases and J by 5 bases, with 11 bases of the junction left unmatched. This CDR3 contains 15 residues. CDR3 DNA: TGTGCCAGAATCGGAGACAGGGTCAGGGACAATGAGCAGTTCTTC. Protein product: CARIGDRVRDNEQFF.

The chain's CDR3 is CASSDRVPYYEQYF. The CDR3 nucleotides read TGTGCCAGCAGTGACAGAGTTCCTTACTACGAGCAGTACTTC. The rearrangement uses TRBV7-2 and TRBJ2-7, with D possibly matching TRBD1 (5 bases). Germline V gene sequence: CDR1 SGHTA, CDR2 FQGNSA. The CDR3 sequence is 14 residues long. With 6 bases removed from V and 3 bases from J, the gap between germline ends came to 15 bases.

The CDR3 region is CASSLLAGYEQYF. In DNA, the CDR3 is TGTGCCAGCAGTTTACTAGCAGGCTACGAGCAGTACTTC. J is TRBJ2-7 and V is TRBV12-3 or TRBV12-4, with D perhaps TRBD2 (5 bases). The length of the CDR3 is 13 residues. Trimming took off 2 bases at V and 3 bases at J, with 8 bases between the two ends.

The CDR3 here is CASSQGQSYGYTF. CDR3 nucleotide sequence: TGTGCCAGCAGCCAAGGACAGAGCTATGGCTACACCTTC. The chain joins TRBV6-5 to TRBJ1-2, with D perhaps TRBD1 (6 bases). Germline lookup yields CDR1 MNHEY and CDR2 SVGAGI. The CDR3 is 13 residues long. Trimming stripped 6 bases from V and 4 bases from J, with 12 bases between.

The V and J genes are TRBV7-2 and TRBJ2-5; D is unresolved. The germline V gene has CDR1 SGHTA and CDR2 FQGNSA. Trimming pared 8 bases from V and 4 bases from J, leaving 20 bases between. The CDR3 contains 15 residues. CDR3 sequence (DNA): TGTGCCAGCGGAAAAGGCGGTTCCCTAGGAGAGACCCAGTACTTC. Its translation is CASGKGGSLGETQYF.

This clone showed up just once. The chain combines TRBV30 with TRBJ1-1; D is unclear. The CDR3 extends over 13 amino acids. V was cut by 1 base and J by 3 bases, with 9 bases left in between. Germline assignment: CDR1 GTSNPN and CDR2 SVGIG (reference sequence). CDR3: CAWSDTLYTEAFF. The CDR3 nucleotides read TGTGCCTGGAGTGACACCCTTTACACTGAAGCTTTCTTT. The full variable domain, rest sourced from reference TRBV30 and TRBJ1-1, is SQTIHQWPATLVQPVGSPLSLECTVEGTSNPNLYWYRQAAGRGLQLLFYSVGIGQISSEVPQNLSASRPQDRQFILSSKKLLLSDSGFYLCAWSDTLYTEAFFGQGTRLTVV.

There are a few counts of this clone. The V and J genes are TRBV27 and TRBJ2-1; 12 nucleotides align to TRBD2. Germline trimming cut 5 bases from V and 8 bases from J; bases unmatched to any gene: 7. Germline assignment: CDR1 MNHEY and CDR2 SMNVEV (reference sequence). This CDR3 has 15 residues. As DNA, the CDR3 is TGTGCCAGCAGTCCTCGACTAGCGGGAGTCGATGAGCAGTTCTTC. It translates to CASSPRLAGVDEQFF.

In regard to this clone: The junction shows a germline mismatch at one end, possibly a read error. The chain joins TRBV2 to TRBJ1-3; D gene uncertain. The CDR3 is 12 residues long. The germline V gene has CDR1 SNHLY and CDR2 FYNNEI. The CDR3: CASSRSGRVLVF. The CDR3 DNA is TGTGCCAGCAGTAGGTCGGGGAGGGTCTTAGTATTT.

The chain couples TRBV5-1 to TRBJ2-5; 8 bases match TRBD1. Germline CDR1 SGHRS, CDR2 YFSETQ. V trimming: 0 bases; J trimming: 4 bases; junction bases outside the gene matches: 2. The CDR3 extends over 14 amino acids. CDR3 residues: CASSLAGGAETQYF. For the CDR3, the DNA is TGCGCCAGCAGCTTGGCAGGGGGCGCAGAGACCCAGTACTTC.

This clone was found a few times. V gene TRBV6-4 combines with J gene TRBJ2-7; the D is unclear. Germline V lookup: CDR1 MRHNA, CDR2 SNTAGT. The CDR3 extends over 12 amino acids. Trimming shortened V by 6 bases and J by 4 bases, and 10 bases separated the two germline ends. The CDR3 is CASRGRLYEQYV. The CDR3 coding sequence is TGTGCCAGCAGGGGCAGGTTGTACGAGCAGTACGTC.

The V gene is TRBV7-9, the J gene TRBJ2-5; D is perhaps TRBD1 (5 bases). Germline CDR1 is SEHNR and CDR2 is FQNEAQ (reference sequence). The CDR3 contains 14 residues. V lost 3 bases and J lost 4, with 12 bases in between. CDR3 nucleotide sequence: TGTGCCAGCAGCTTCCCCACAGGAAGAGAGACCCAGTACTTC. Amino acids: CASSFPTGRETQYF.

This chain uses TRBV30 with TRBJ1-5, with 10 nucleotides matching TRBD1. The CDR3 spans 16 residues. Germline lookup yields CDR1 GTSNPN and CDR2 SVGIG (reference sequence). Trimming cost V 4 bases and J 3 bases; bases outside gene matches: 9. CDR3 nucleotide sequence: TGTGCCTGGACCCATAGGGACAGGGGAAACAATCAGCCCCAGCATTTT. This gives the protein CAWTHRDRGNNQPQHF.

This clone was picked up one time. V is TRBV10-3 and J is TRBJ2-7; 9 positions agree with TRBD2. The ends lost 8 bases at V and 12 bases at J; junction bases unmatched: 8. The CDR3 contains 11 residues. From germline, CDR1 is ENHRY and CDR2 SYGVKD. CDR3 coding DNA: TGTGCCATCGGGGGACTAGCAAATCGGTACTTC. Protein: CAIGGLANRYF.

The count of this clone is one. V usage is TRBV27 and J usage is TRBJ1-1, with unresolved D. CDR1 is MNHEY and CDR2 is SMNVEV in the germline V gene (reference sequence). The CDR3 is made up of 15 amino acids. The V gene lost 8 bases and the J gene lost 2 bases, with 18 bases spanning the gap. The CDR3 DNA reads as TGTGCCAGCGGTCCCATTGGAGGCAGCAACACTGAAGCTTTCTTT. Its translation is CASGPIGGSNTEAFF.

The V call is TRBV2, the J call TRBJ1-4; D is undetermined. CDR1 is SNHLY, CDR2 FYNNEI, per germline. V was trimmed by 7 bases and J by 0 bases, leaving 6 bases between them. The CDR3 sequence is 13 residues long. In nucleotides, the CDR3 is TGTGCCAGCACGACTGCAACTAATGAAAAACTGTTTTTT. This gives the protein CASTTATNEKLFF.

V gene TRBV27 combines with J gene TRBJ2-1; 14 nucleotides match TRBD2. Trimming removed 5 bases from V and 14 bases from J; junction bases left unmatched: 8. Germline V CDR1 and CDR2: MNHEY, SMNVEV (reference sequence). CDR3 size: 14 residues. Written as DNA, the CDR3 is TGTGCCAGCAGTACGGGACTAGCGGGGGTTAGGAAGTTCTTC. As protein: CASSTGLAGVRKFF.

In DNA form, the CDR3 reads TGTGCCAGCAGCCAAGAAGGGGAGGAGTCAGGGCAGTACTTC. Translating gives CASSQEGEESGQYF. The rearrangement links TRBV3-1 (or the pseudogene TRBV3-2) to TRBJ2-7; weak D call: TRBD2 (6 bases). V dropped 0 bases and J dropped 9 bases, with 15 bases sitting between them. The CDR3 totals 14 residues. Germline V gene lookup returns CDR1 LGHDT and CDR2 YNNKEL (reference sequence).

The CDR3 reads CASSPSGYNNEQFF. In DNA, the CDR3 is TGTGCCAGCAGTCCTAGCGGATATAACAATGAGCAGTTCTTC. The chain combines TRBV3-1 (or the pseudogene TRBV3-2) with TRBJ2-1; TRBD2 agrees at 7 bases. In germline, CDR1 is LGHDT, CDR2 YNNKEL (reference sequence). CDR3 length: 14 amino acids. V was clipped by 6 bases and J by 5 bases; unmatched bases: 7.

The V and J genes are TRBV19 and TRBJ1-1; maybe TRBD1 (6 bases). Trimming left V 7 bases short and J 3 bases short, with 18 bases between. Germline V CDR1 and CDR2: LNHDA, SQIVND (reference sequence). CDR3 length: 15 amino acids. Here the CDR3 DNA reads TGTGCCAGTACCAATAACGGGGGGCTCGACACTGAAGCTTTCTTT. Amino acids: CASTNNGGLDTEAFF.

This chain connects TRBV24-1 to TRBJ1-5; 7 bases agree with TRBD1. Germline values: CDR1 KGHDR, CDR2 SFDVKD. This CDR3 spans 13 amino acids. V lost 10 bases, J lost 7 bases, and 9 bases stayed unmatched. This CDR3 reads CATASGGKQPQHF. CDR3 DNA sequence: TGTGCCACAGCTTCAGGGGGGAAGCAGCCCCAGCATTTT.

This clone has a single count. CDR3 amino acids: CASSVPPGATIYF. DNA for the CDR3: TGTGCCAGCAGTGTCCCGCCGGGAGCCACCATATATTTT. The chain combines TRBV28 with TRBJ1-3; no clear D. The CDR3 has 13 residues. The V and J ends lost 5 bases and 9 bases respectively, with 14 bases between them. The V gene's germline CDR1 is MDHEN and CDR2 SYDVKM.